This is a list of T cell receptor beta chains from one sample in a study of long-term antiretroviral therapy in people with HIV. Assay: immunoSEQ multiplex PCR; the TCRdb copy retains only in-frame clones and omits some. The table lists around 20,000 clones, around 81% of them singletons. The sequencing used unsorted PBMCs, collected 2.2 years after starting antiretroviral therapy. The receptors come from a middle-aged man with HIV. Each CDR3 is given with its conserved first and last residue. A D gene is named only where the DNA matches it firmly. Not every row has a clone size; where given, it reads once, few, many or a size class.

d_call	v_call	clone_size	j_call	cdr3_nt	cdr3_aa
-	TRBV4-1	-	TRBJ2-7	TGCGCCAGCAGCCAAGTACTCAGCAGCTCCTACGAGCAGTACTTC	CASSQVLSSSYEQYF
-	TRBV2	-	TRBJ1-2	TGTGCCAGCAGTGCCGTCAGGGAGGCCTATGGCTACACCTTC	CASSAVREAYGYTF
-	TRBV7-2	-	TRBJ1-1	TGTGCCAGCAGCTTCCGGGGAGGCACTGAAGCTTTCTTT	CASSFRGGTEAFF
TRBD2	TRBV7-2	once	TRBJ2-3	TGTGCCAGCAGCCGGACTAGCGGGAGTGTCGATACGCAGTATTTT	CASSRTSGSVDTQYF
-	TRBV5-1	few	TRBJ2-7	TGCGCCAGCAGCGGGAGCTTCTACGAGCAGTACTTC	CASSGSFYEQYF
-	TRBV27	-	TRBJ1-4	TGTGCCAGCACCGTATCGGGTGGGAGTGAAAAACTGTTTTTT	CASTVSGGSEKLFF
TRBD2	TRBV25-1	-	TRBJ2-3	TGTGCCAGCAGTGAATCGCTAGCGGGACTAGCCGCAGATACGCAGTATTTT	CASSESLAGLAADTQYF
TRBD1	TRBV11-3	-	TRBJ1-1	TGTGCCAGCAGCAAAGGGACAGTCAGTACTGAAGCTTTCTTT	CASSKGTVSTEAFF
-	TRBV7-2	once	TRBJ1-4	TGTGCCAGCAGCTTAGGGGGGCTTGGTGAAAAACTGTTTTTT	CASSLGGLGEKLFF
-	TRBV9	-	TRBJ2-2	TGTGCCAGCAGCGTAGTTGCAGGCACCGGGGAGCTGTTTTTT	CASSVVAGTGELFF
TRBD1	TRBV4-3	-	TRBJ2-7	TGCGCCAGCAGCCCCGGACAGGGGAGCTCCTACGAGCAGTACTTC	CASSPGQGSSYEQYF
TRBD1	TRBV9	-	TRBJ2-7	TGTGCCAGCAGCGTAGGGGACAGGAATCTCGAGCAGTACTTC	CASSVGDRNLEQYF
-	TRBV9	-	TRBJ2-7	TGTGCCAGCAGCGTCGCCGGGACAAGTTACGAGCAGTACTTC	CASSVAGTSYEQYF
TRBD1	TRBV18	-	TRBJ2-7	TGTGCCAGCTCCAAGACAGGGGCCATCTACGAGCAGTACTTC	CASSKTGAIYEQYF
TRBD1	TRBV28	-	TRBJ2-3	TGTGCCAGCAGTTTAAGGACAGGGAGCACAGATACGCAGTATTTT	CASSLRTGSTDTQYF
TRBD1	TRBV7-3	-	TRBJ1-6	TGTGCCAGCAGTCCCGGGACAGGGAGTTCACCCCTCCACTTT	CASSPGTGSSPLHF
TRBD1	TRBV19	-	TRBJ1-1	TGTGCCAGTAGTATAGGTTTTAAGGGGGCGGAAACTGAAGCTTTCTTT	CASSIGFKGAETEAFF
TRBD1	TRBV4-1	-	TRBJ2-7	TGCGCCAGCAGCCAGTCGACAGGGAGTCCATACGAGCAGTACTTC	CASSQSTGSPYEQYF
TRBD1	TRBV19	-	TRBJ1-5	TGTGCCAGTAGTGTGACAGGGGGCAAACTATTTAGCAATCAGCCCCAGCATTTT	CASSVTGGKLFSNQPQHF
-	TRBV7-2	-	TRBJ1-4	TGTGCCAGCACCGGCAGGACGAGTGAAAAACTGTTTTTT	CASTGRTSEKLFF
TRBD2	TRBV19	-	TRBJ2-3	TGTGCCAGTAGTATGACCGGGGGGGCCGCGGATACGCAGTATTTT	CASSMTGGAADTQYF
TRBD1	TRBV19	-	TRBJ1-5	TGTGCCAGTACCCCTGGGGACAGTCGAAGTCAGCCCCAGCATTTT	CASTPGDSRSQPQHF
TRBD2	TRBV7-9	few	TRBJ2-1	TGTGCCAGCAGCTTAGGGCTAGCGGGCCCGGAGTTCTTC	CASSLGLAGPEFF
-	TRBV7-2	-	TRBJ2-7	TGTGCCAGCAGCGTCTTCTACGAGCAGTACTTC	CASSVFYEQYF
TRBD2	TRBV27	once	TRBJ2-7	TGTGCCAGCAGTCCGTTAGCGGGAGGTTCCTACGAGCAGTACTTC	CASSPLAGGSYEQYF
TRBD1	TRBV29-1	-	TRBJ2-5	TGCAGCGTTAATCCCAGGGGGGAGACCCAGTACTTC	CSVNPRGETQYF
-	TRBV6-5	-	TRBJ2-7	TGTGCCAGCAGTTACCTCAGGTACAGCTACGAGCAGTACTTC	CASSYLRYSYEQYF
TRBD1	TRBV28	few	TRBJ2-1	TGTGCCAGCAGTTTTCCCGACAGGGGATCCCAGTTCTTC	CASSFPDRGSQFF
-	TRBV10-3	-	TRBJ2-2	TGTGCCCATGGGGAGCTAGTCGACACCGGGGAGCTGTTTTTT	CAHGELVDTGELFF
TRBD1	TRBV7-8	-	TRBJ2-5	TGTGCCAGCAGCTCTCTCGGGACAGGGAAAGAGACCCAGTACTTC	CASSSLGTGKETQYF
-	TRBV5-5	-	TRBJ2-7	TGTGCCAGCAGCTTGCTCGGCGAGCAGTACTTC	CASSLLGEQYF
-	TRBV9	-	TRBJ1-5	TGTGCCAGCAGCGTAGATGGGGAATGGGGTCAGCCCCAGCATTTT	CASSVDGEWGQPQHF
TRBD2	TRBV11-3	-	TRBJ2-7	TGTGCCAGCAGCTCTAGCGGGAGCTCCTACGAGCAGTACTTC	CASSSSGSSYEQYF
TRBD2	TRBV7-9	-	TRBJ2-1	TGTGCCAGCAGCTTCCTAGCGGGAAACAATGAGCAGTTCTTC	CASSFLAGNNEQFF
-	TRBV5-1	-	TRBJ1-4	TGCGCCAGCAGCTTGGGAGAAAATGAAAAACTGTTTTTT	CASSLGENEKLFF
-	TRBV6-1	-	TRBJ2-2	TGTGCCAGCAGTGCCCTCCGGAGGGGGTCAGGCACCGGGGAGCTGTTTTTT	CASSALRRGSGTGELFF
-	TRBV5-1	-	TRBJ2-1	TGCGCCAGCAGCCGTACAGCGCCTACCCAAGAGCAGTTCTTC	CASSRTAPTQEQFF
-	TRBV19	once	TRBJ2-7	TGTGCCAGTAGTACCCGGGACCGCTCCCCCTCCTACGAGCAGTACTTC	CASSTRDRSPSYEQYF
TRBD2	TRBV5-1	-	TRBJ2-1	TGCGCCAGCAGCTTGTGGGGGGGGACTAGCGGTGATAATGAGCAGTTCTTC	CASSLWGGTSGDNEQFF
-	TRBV5-5	-	TRBJ2-2	TGTGCCAGCAGCCCCGGTCCTCCGACCGGGGAGCTGTTTTTT	CASSPGPPTGELFF
-	TRBV19	-	TRBJ1-2	TGTGCCAGTAGCGAGGGGCCCTTCTATGGCTACACCTTC	CASSEGPFYGYTF
TRBD1	TRBV29-1	-	TRBJ2-7	TGCAGCGTGTACGGGGCAGGGGGCAACTACGAGCAGTACTTC	CSVYGAGGNYEQYF
TRBD1	TRBV5-1	once	TRBJ2-5	TGTGCCAGCAGCTTAAGGGACAGTCAAGAGACCCAGTACTTC	CASSLRDSQETQYF
TRBD1	TRBV9	-	TRBJ2-1	TGTGCCAGCAGCCCAAGAGGGGACAGGGTATACAATGAGCAGTTCTTC	CASSPRGDRVYNEQFF
-	TRBV11-2	-	TRBJ2-7	TGTGCCAGCAGCATATCAACCGGGACAACGATCCAGTACTTC	CASSISTGTTIQYF
-	TRBV7-9	once	TRBJ2-1	TGTGCCAGCAAATCGGGATTTAATGAGCAGTTCTTC	CASKSGFNEQFF
-	TRBV19	-	TRBJ1-5	TGTGCCAGTAGTATGGGGATCGGCAATCAGCCCCAGCATTTT	CASSMGIGNQPQHF
-	TRBV9	few	TRBJ2-7	TGTGCCAGCAGCAGGGACTTCTCCTACGAGCAGTACTTC	CASSRDFSYEQYF